A single sample gave rise to the 18 T cell receptor beta chains below, sequenced in a study of blood T cell repertoires in COVID-19. The table came from immunoSEQ multiplex PCR; TCRdb's copy has only in-frame clones and leaves some out. The table has 85,000 to 130,000 clones, more than 85% seen once. Sequencing used peripheral blood. The origin of the receptors is a human donor in a cohort sampled during active COVID-19.

J is TRBJ1-2 and V is TRBV5-1, with 7 bases matching TRBD1. V was pared by 4 bases and J by 8 bases, with 17 bases of the junction left unmatched. CDR1 and CDR2 (germline): SGHRS, YFSETQ. This CDR3 contains 16 residues. CDR3 sequence (DNA): TGCGCCAGCAGCCTTCCCTTCACAGGGGTCGCCGAAGGCTACACCTTC. Translating gives CASSLPFTGVAEGYTF.

This chain connects TRBV6-5 to TRBJ2-3; the D gene is possibly TRBD2 (5 bases). Germline V gene lookup returns CDR1 MNHEY and CDR2 SVGAGI. Trimming removed 5 bases from V and 2 bases from J, with 11 bases in between. CDR3 size: 14 residues. The CDR3: CASSLDLFTDTQYF. Written as DNA, the CDR3 is TGTGCCAGCAGTCTGGACTTGTTCACAGATACGCAGTATTTT.

The chain carries TRBV19 and TRBJ1-1; D possibly corresponds to TRBD1 (6 bases). Germline V gene lookup returns CDR1 LNHDA and CDR2 SQIVND (reference sequence). The CDR3 contains 13 residues. Trimming shortened V by 6 bases and J by 5 bases, and 13 bases separated the two germline ends. The CDR3, as DNA: TGTGCCAGTAGCGTGACAGGAAGTACTGAAGCTTTCTTT. Protein: CASSVTGSTEAFF.

The CDR3 DNA reads as TGTGCCTGGAGGGACTGGGCCTACAATGAGCAGTTCTTC. Its protein is CAWRDWAYNEQFF. The rearrangement joins TRBV30 to TRBJ2-1; possibly TRBD2 for D (5 bases). This CDR3 contains 13 residues. V was trimmed by 3 bases and J by 2 bases, leaving 8 bases between them. Germline V gene data show CDR1 as GTSNPN and CDR2 as SVGIG (reference sequence). Using reference TRBV30 and TRBJ2-1 for the parts outside the CDR3, the full variable domain is SQTIHQWPATLVQPVGSPLSLECTVEGTSNPNLYWYRQAAGRGLQLLFYSVGIGQISSEVPQNLSASRPQDRQFILSSKKLLLSDSGFYLCAWRDWAYNEQFFGPGTRLTVL.

The chain is built from TRBV7-8 and TRBJ1-1; D is perhaps TRBD1 (6 bases). Germline values: CDR1 SGHVS, CDR2 FQNEAQ. The CDR3 has 13 amino acids. V was pared by 3 bases and J by 3 bases, with 8 bases between. CDR3 sequence: CASSLGHYTEAFF. In DNA form, the CDR3 reads TGTGCCAGCAGCTTGGGACATTACACTGAAGCTTTCTTT.

J is TRBJ2-7 and V is TRBV5-6; 10 bases match TRBD1. CDR1 is SGHDT and CDR2 is YYEEEE in the germline V gene. V shed 2 bases and J 3 bases; nucleotides not matched to a gene: 2. CDR3 size: 14 residues. CDR3 sequence (DNA): TGTGCCAGCAGCTTAGGGACAGGGGTCTACGAGCAGTACTTC. It is translated as CASSLGTGVYEQYF.

V usage is TRBV19 and J usage is TRBJ2-1; D not certain. Germline CDR1 is LNHDA and CDR2 is SQIVND (reference sequence). The CDR3 consists of 14 residues. The V gene lost 3 bases and the J gene lost 0 bases, with 6 bases spanning the gap. In nucleotides, the CDR3 is TGTGCCAGTAGTATGGTCAGCTCCTACAATGAGCAGTTCTTC. It is translated as CASSMVSSYNEQFF.

The chain links TRBV7-9 to TRBJ2-2, with 8 bases fitting TRBD2. This CDR3 comprises 17 residues. CDR1 is SEHNR, CDR2 FQNEAQ, per germline (reference sequence). Trimming took 5 bases from V and 7 from J; bases not matched to a gene: 15. The CDR3 sequence is CASSPTSGGGPGGELFF. CDR3 coding DNA: TGTGCCAGCAGCCCAACTAGCGGTGGAGGGCCTGGCGGGGAGCTGTTTTTT.

With respect to this clone: At one end, the junction sequence differs from germline, possibly due to a read error. This chain connects TRBV29-1 to TRBJ2-5; 8 nucleotides align to TRBD1. The CDR3 extends over 15 amino acids. The germline V gene encodes CDR1 SQVTM and CDR2 ANQGSEA. The CDR3 DNA reads TGCAGCGTCGAAGAGGGGCAGGGGGCGAGGGAGACCCAGTACTTC. Translating it yields CSVEEGQGARETQYF.

This chain uses TRBV15 with TRBJ1-2, with 7 bases that match TRBD1. V lost 3 bases and J lost 12; bases outside the gene matches: 10. Germline values: CDR1 LNHNV, CDR2 YYDKDF (reference sequence). The CDR3 contains 13 residues. The CDR3 protein is CATSSGTAGRNTF. DNA for the CDR3: TGTGCCACCAGCAGTGGGACAGCCGGGAGAAACACCTTC.

The rearrangement joins TRBV27 to TRBJ2-1; D unclear. The CDR3 length is 14 residues. The V and J ends lost 3 bases and 0 bases respectively, with 6 bases between them. CDR1 MNHEY and CDR2 SMNVEV come from the germline V gene (reference sequence). CDR3: CASSFVSSYNEQFF. CDR3 coding DNA: TGTGCCAGCAGTTTCGTTAGCTCCTACAATGAGCAGTTCTTC.

The chain couples TRBV9 to TRBJ1-2; weak D call: TRBD1 (6 bases). Trimming pared 3 bases from V and 6 bases from J, leaving 18 bases between. CDR1 and CDR2 (germline): SGDLS, YYNGEE. The CDR3 covers 15 residues. The CDR3 loop reads CASSANKKGVDGYTF. The CDR3 nucleotides read TGTGCCAGCAGCGCGAACAAGAAGGGGGTGGATGGCTACACCTTC.

The chain employs TRBV5-1 and TRBJ2-5; TRBD2 is a possible D gene (5 bases). The V and J ends lost 2 bases and 4 bases respectively, with 24 bases between them. CDR1 SGHRS and CDR2 YFSETQ come from the germline V gene. The CDR3 length is 18 residues. DNA for the CDR3: TGCGCCAGCAGCTTACAAACCGCCGGGGTGATAAATTTAGAGACCCAGTACTTC. It encodes CASSLQTAGVINLETQYF.

The chain carries TRBV6-2 or TRBV6-3 and TRBJ2-1, with TRBD1 matching 8 bases. From germline, CDR1 is MNHEY and CDR2 SVGEGT. The CDR3 totals 15 residues. With 6 bases clipped from V and 5 bases from J, the junction kept 9 bases outside the gene matches. CDR3 protein: CASSLQRTGNNEQFF. The CDR3 DNA is TGTGCCAGCAGCCTACAACGGACAGGGAACAATGAGCAGTTCTTC.

The chain recombines TRBV11-3 with TRBJ2-1, with 11 bases aligning to TRBD2. This CDR3 region has 14 residues. V shed 6 bases, J shed 9 bases, and the junction held 7 bases outside the gene matches. Germline V lookup: CDR1 SGHNT, CDR2 YENEEA. The DNA of the CDR3 is TGTGCCAGCAGGCGAGGAGGGACTAGCGGTGAGCAGTTCTTC. This codes for CASRRGGTSGEQFF.

The chain links TRBV6-5 to TRBJ1-3; D gene uncertain. Looked up from germline, CDR1 is MNHEY and CDR2 is SVGAGI. This CDR3 contains 15 residues. The V and J ends lost 4 bases and 3 bases respectively, with 13 bases between them. CDR3 region: CASSSPGGRGNTIYF. DNA of the CDR3: TGTGCCAGCAGTTCCCCTGGTGGGCGTGGAAACACCATATATTTT.

This chain joins TRBV5-1 and TRBJ1-1, with D perhaps TRBD1 (6 bases). The CDR3 consists of 14 residues. V was cut by 2 bases and J by 1 base, with 9 bases left in between. In germline, CDR1 is SGHRS, CDR2 YFSETQ. The CDR3 loop reads CASSLQTGNTEAFF. The CDR3 DNA sequence: TGCGCCAGCAGCTTACAGACAGGGAACACTGAAGCTTTCTTT.

The CDR3 region is CASSYHYEQFF. DNA for the CDR3: TGTGCCAGCAGTTACCATTATGAGCAGTTCTTC. The rearrangement links TRBV6-2 or TRBV6-3 to TRBJ2-1; D is uncertain. The CDR3 runs 11 residues. Germline CDR1 MNHEY, CDR2 SVGEGT. Trimming stripped 2 bases from V and 8 bases from J, with 4 bases between.